This T cell receptor (beta chain) was found in a study of blood T cell repertoires in COVID-19. TCRdb's copy holds only in-frame clones and misses some; the assay was immunoSEQ multiplex PCR. Of about 190,000 clones listed, roughly 80% are singletons. The length of the CDR3 is 14 residues. Trimming left V 3 bases short and J 1 base short, with 8 bases between. Per germline, CDR1 MNHEY and CDR2 SVGEGT. This clonotype was sampled from a man between 50 and 59 years old who had recovered from COVID-19. This rearrangement joins TRBV6-2 or TRBV6-3 to TRBJ2-3; D gene unclear. Sequencing was carried out using peripheral blood. The CDR3 DNA sequence: TGTGCCAGCAGTTATTATATTGGCACAGATACGCAGTATTTT. Translated, it gives CASSYYIGTDTQYF.